This TCR beta chain emerged from a study of blood T cell repertoires in COVID-19. As for the study in general: Spain, Italy and the United States supplied samples that represented acute and convalescent COVID-19.

Trimming removed 4 bases at V and 3 bases at J, with 13 bases between. The CDR3 runs to 14 residues. The germline V gene encodes CDR1 SGHDT and CDR2 YYEEEE. Repertoires were generated with immunoSEQ multiplex PCR, while TCRdb's copy carries only in-frame clones and drops some. The profile shows around 140,000 clones, approximately 78% of them singletons. This TCR came from a human donor with acute or convalescent COVID-19. The donor label of this sample is uncertain. Input material: peripheral blood. The chain carries TRBV5-6 and TRBJ1-1; unclear D gene. The CDR3 protein is CASSILGRDTEAFF. In DNA form, the CDR3 reads TGTGCCAGCAGCATCTTAGGTCGGGACACTGAAGCTTTCTTT.